The clone carrying this T cell receptor beta chain was detected only once. This sample was included in a study of blood T cell repertoires in COVID-19. Study context: Material from acute and convalescent COVID-19 was sourced from the United States, Italy and Spain. PBMCs, B-cell-depleted T cells, or T cells were the source of the cDNA or gDNA that made up the material.

This CDR3 has 10 residues. Looked up from germline, CDR1 is SGHRS and CDR2 is YFSETQ. V lost 5 bases to trimming and J lost 7 bases, with 6 bases between them. Per the authors' pipeline: Estimation of nucleated cell counts relied on the amplification of reference gene primers. Repertoires were generated with immunoSEQ multiplex PCR, while TCRdb's copy carries only in-frame clones and drops some. From that table come the V and J calls and clone size; the DNA was used to work out D and trimming. The sample lists approximately 180,000 clones, approximately 80% occurring once. This TCR came from a woman aged 40-49 years with COVID-19, enrolled during active disease. Sequences were obtained from peripheral blood. The gene calls are TRBV5-1 and TRBJ1-1; D not resolved. The DNA for the CDR3 is TGCGCCAGCAGGGGCCGTGAAGCTTTCTTT. Its protein product is CASRGREAFF. The entire variable domain, with the rest obtained from reference TRBV5-1 and TRBJ1-1, is as follows: KAGVTQTPRYLIKTRGQQVTLSCSPISGHRSVSWYQQTPGQGLQFLFEYFSETQRNKGNFPGRFSGRQFSNSRSEMNVSTLELGDSALYLCASRGREAFFGQGTRLTVV.